One sample yielded the 27 T cell receptor beta chains listed below, sequenced in a study of cytomegalovirus exposure and HLA in healthy donors. A multiplex PCR was run with 60 Vbeta primers and 13 Jbeta primers. Assay: immunoSEQ multiplex PCR; the TCRdb copy retains only in-frame clones and omits some. The repertoire has about 130,000 clones, approximately 80% of them found once; the top ten carry about 4%. Sequenced input: PBMCs. The receptors derive from a middle-aged woman in good health and CMV-seronegative.

V is TRBV18 and J is TRBJ2-5, with TRBD2 matching over 7 bases. Germline values: CDR1 KGHSH, CDR2 LQKENI. With V trimmed by 2 bases and J by 4 bases, 7 bases remained unmatched. The CDR3 runs to 15 residues. This CDR3 reads CASSPATSTGETQYF. DNA of the CDR3: TGTGCCAGCTCACCAGCGACTAGCACCGGAGAGACCCAGTACTTC.

For the CDR3, the DNA is TGTGCCAGCAGGACAGGGGGCGTTACTGAAGCTTTCTTT. Amino acids: CASRTGGVTEAFF. The rearrangement uses TRBV6-1 and TRBJ1-1, with 10 positions matching TRBD1. V dropped 6 bases and J dropped 5; count of bases not matched to a gene: 3. The CDR3 totals 13 residues. CDR1 is MNHNS, CDR2 SASEGT, per germline.

CDR3 sequence: CASSYEPAGPQETQYF. As DNA, the CDR3 is TGTGCCAGCAGTTATGAACCGGCGGGGCCCCAAGAGACCCAGTACTTC. J is TRBJ2-5 and V is TRBV6-6; D possibly corresponds to TRBD2 (6 bases). V lost 3 bases, J lost 1 base, and 15 bases lay in between. The CDR3 loop spans 16 amino acids. Germline V gene data show CDR1 as MNHNY and CDR2 as SVGAGI (reference sequence).

The V call is TRBV4-3, the J call TRBJ2-5, with 8 bases that match TRBD2. The junction had 6 bases not matched to a gene; V was cut back by 4 bases and J by 2 bases. Germline V gene lookup returns CDR1 LGHNA and CDR2 YSLEER. CDR3 size: 15 residues. The CDR3 nucleotides are TGCGCCAGCAGCCCCGGGACTAGAGGACAAGAGACCCAGTACTTC. Translated, it gives CASSPGTRGQETQYF.

V is TRBV15 and J is TRBJ2-7; TRBD1 aligns across 7 bases. Germline-derived CDR1 and CDR2 are LNHNV and YYDKDF (reference sequence). The CDR3 contains 14 residues. The V segment lost 8 bases and the J segment 3 bases; nucleotides outside the gene matches: 10. As DNA, the CDR3 is TGTGCCACCTCCCCCCACGGGACAGACTACGAGCAGTACTTC. Amino acid sequence: CATSPHGTDYEQYF. Drawing the rest from reference TRBV15 and TRBJ2-7, the complete variable domain is DAMVIQNPRYQVTQFGKPVTLSCSQTLNHNVMYWYQQKSSQAPKLLFHYYDKDFNNEADTPDNFQSRRPNTSFCFLDIRSPGLGDTAMYLCATSPHGTDYEQYFGPGTRLTVT.

This sequence joins TRBV5-4 and TRBJ1-2; D unresolved. V shed 0 bases and J shed 8 bases, with 11 bases lying between them. This CDR3 is built from 13 residues. Germline loops: CDR1 SGHNT, CDR2 YYREEE (reference sequence). The CDR3 DNA follows: TGTGCCAGCAGCTTGGGTCCCTCGAGGGGCTACACCTTC. Residues: CASSLGPSRGYTF.

This chain uses TRBV5-4 with TRBJ2-2; unclear D gene. The length of the CDR3 is 16 residues. Germline loops: CDR1 SGHNT, CDR2 YYREEE (reference sequence). Trimming left V 4 bases short and J 4 bases short, with 17 bases between. This chain's CDR3 is CASSPGGVFGTGELFF. For the CDR3, the DNA is TGTGCCAGCAGCCCGGGTGGTGTTTTTGGCACCGGGGAGCTGTTTTTT.

The V call is TRBV19, the J call TRBJ1-4, with D possibly TRBD1 on 5 matching bases. V was clipped by 6 bases and J by 6 bases, with 11 bases between them. Germline V gives CDR1 LNHDA, CDR2 SQIVND (reference sequence). This CDR3 contains 13 residues. The CDR3 DNA sequence: TGTGCCAGTAGCTCGGGGGACGATGAAAAACTGTTTTTT. It codes for CASSSGDDEKLFF.

V is TRBV5-1 and J is TRBJ1-5; maybe TRBD1 (6 bases). Per germline, CDR1 SGHRS and CDR2 YFSETQ. The V and J ends lost 0 bases and 7 bases respectively, with 11 bases between them. The CDR3 sequence is 14 residues long. The DNA of the CDR3 is TGCGCCAGCAGCTTGGCCGGGCAGGGGCAGCCCCAGCATTTT. It is translated as CASSLAGQGQPQHF.

V and J are TRBV6-1 and TRBJ2-7; D possibly corresponds to TRBD2 (5 bases). V was cut by 5 bases and J by 7 bases, with 12 bases left in between. The germline CDR1 and CDR2 sequences are MNHNS and SASEGT. The CDR3 sequence is 12 residues long. CDR3 loop: CASSLGGEEQYF. In DNA form, the CDR3 reads TGTGCCAGCAGTCTAGGAGGTGAAGAGCAGTACTTC.

This chain uses TRBV4-1 with TRBJ2-3, with D tentatively TRBD2 (6 bases). With 4 bases removed from V and 0 bases from J, the gap between germline ends came to 14 bases. Per the germline V gene, CDR1 is MGHRA and CDR2 is YSYEKL. The CDR3 runs to 16 residues. CDR3 sequence reads: CASSPVRGGSTDTQYF. The CDR3 region has the DNA TGCGCCAGCAGCCCGGTGCGGGGCGGCAGCACAGATACGCAGTATTTT.

In its sample, this clone was seen a few times. The chain carries TRBV27 and TRBJ2-7; the match to TRBD2 covers 7 bases. The CDR3 sequence is 13 residues long. In germline, CDR1 is MNHEY, CDR2 SMNVEV (reference sequence). The V segment lost 5 bases and the J segment 3 bases; nucleotides outside the gene matches: 4. The CDR3 sequence is CASSLRGGYEQYF. Written as DNA, the CDR3 is TGTGCCAGCAGTCTCCGCGGGGGCTACGAGCAGTACTTC.

This clone was found once. The gene calls are TRBV7-6 and TRBJ2-7; 9 positions match TRBD2. With V trimmed by 1 base and J by 7 bases, 5 bases remained unmatched. The CDR3 covers 14 residues. Germline-derived CDR1 and CDR2 are SGHVS and FNYEAQ. In DNA, the CDR3 is TGTGCCAGCAGCTTAGGAGCGGGGGGTGGAGAGCAGTACTTC. Its protein is CASSLGAGGGEQYF. The complete variable domain, with remaining parts taken from reference TRBV7-6 and TRBJ2-7, reads GAGVSQSPRYKVTKRGQDVALRCDPISGHVSLYWYRQALGQGPEFLTYFNYEAQQDKSGLPNDRFSAERPEGSISTLTIQRTEQRDSAMYRCASSLGAGGGEQYFGPGTRLTVT.

The chain carries TRBV5-6 and TRBJ1-1, with D unclear. Germline assignment: CDR1 SGHDT and CDR2 YYEEEE. This CDR3 is built from 16 residues. The V end lost 0 bases, the J end lost 7 bases, and 19 bases lay between the germline ends. The CDR3 DNA reads as TGTGCCAGCAGCTTGGGCCCCGGGCCGGACCGGGATGAAGCTTTCTTT. Translating gives CASSLGPGPDRDEAFF.

The gene calls are TRBV9 and TRBJ2-1, with 8 bases lining up with TRBD2. The CDR3 covers 14 residues. Trimming removed 5 bases from V and 7 bases from J; junction bases left unmatched: 8. Germline V lookup: CDR1 SGDLS, CDR2 YYNGEE. CDR3 sequence reads: CASRGAGDLNEQFF. The CDR3 bases are TGTGCCAGCAGAGGAGCGGGAGATCTTAATGAGCAGTTCTTC. The full variable domain, its missing parts supplied by reference TRBV9 and TRBJ2-1, is DSGVTQTPKHLITATGQRVTLRCSPRSGDLSVYWYQQSLDQGLQFLIQYYNGEERAKGNILERFSAQQFPDLHSELNLSSLELGDSALYFCASRGAGDLNEQFFGPGTRLTVL.

The chain employs TRBV10-3 and TRBJ1-2; TRBD1 might be the D (5 bases). The V gene's germline CDR1 is ENHRY and CDR2 SYGVKD. V was clipped by 4 bases and J by 4 bases, with 16 bases between them. This CDR3 region has 15 residues. The CDR3 loop is CAISGGRVALYGYTF. Here the CDR3 DNA reads TGTGCCATCAGTGGGGGCAGGGTGGCCCTCTATGGCTACACCTTC.

The chain uses TRBV19 and TRBJ2-2; D is unresolved. Germline CDR1 is LNHDA and CDR2 is SQIVND (reference sequence). CDR3 length: 11 residues. V lost 11 bases, J lost 4 bases, and 8 bases lay in between. The DNA of the CDR3 is TGTGCCGCCCGGAGCACCGGGGAGCTGTTTTTT. Protein product: CAARSTGELFF.

The chain uses TRBV15 and TRBJ1-4; D not resolved. Trimming shortened V by 2 bases and J by 3 bases, and 10 bases separated the two germline ends. The germline gives CDR1 LNHNV, CDR2 YYDKDF (reference sequence). This CDR3 has 15 residues. The CDR3 protein is CATSRFQAPNEKLFF. The CDR3 DNA sequence: TGTGCCACCAGCAGATTTCAGGCACCTAATGAAAAACTGTTTTTT.

The CDR3 loop reads CAISASPGQGNYGYTF. CDR3 in DNA: TGTGCCATCAGTGCCTCTCCGGGACAGGGGAACTATGGCTACACCTTC. J is TRBJ1-2 and V is TRBV10-3, with 10 bases lining up with TRBD1. Germline CDR1 reads ENHRY; CDR2 reads SYGVKD. The CDR3 has 16 amino acids. V lost 4 bases to trimming and J lost 2 bases; unmatched junction nucleotides: 7.

The rearrangement links TRBV5-1 to TRBJ2-7, with TRBD1 as a possible D gene (6 bases). The CDR3 has 15 residues. V was cut by 0 bases and J by 4 bases, with 14 bases left in between. The germline CDR1 and CDR2 sequences are SGHRS and YFSETQ. The CDR3 DNA reads TGCGCCAGCAGCTTGGGGGTTGGACAGAATTACGAGCAGTACTTC. Translation: CASSLGVGQNYEQYF.

This chain uses TRBV10-3 with TRBJ1-1, with D possibly matching TRBD1 (6 bases). This CDR3 has 15 residues. Per the germline V gene, CDR1 is ENHRY and CDR2 is SYGVKD. Trimming took off 8 bases at V and 1 base at J, with 17 bases between the two ends. CDR3 loop: CAIRRQGRGNTEAFF. CDR3 sequence (DNA): TGTGCCATCCGAAGGCAGGGCAGGGGGAACACTGAAGCTTTCTTT.

The chain joins TRBV10-3 to TRBJ2-1; TRBD1 might be the D (6 bases). This CDR3 is built from 18 residues. The V gene's germline CDR1 is ENHRY and CDR2 SYGVKD. V was trimmed by 4 bases and J by 0 bases, leaving 19 bases between them. The CDR3, as DNA: TGTGCCATCAGTGGGGTCACAGAAGGACAGAGCTCCTACAATGAGCAGTTCTTC. Protein: CAISGVTEGQSSYNEQFF.

This chain uses TRBV27 with TRBJ2-6; 11 nucleotides match TRBD2. The ends lost 4 bases at V and 4 bases at J; junction bases unmatched: 6. The CDR3 is 17 residues long. Germline loops: CDR1 MNHEY, CDR2 SMNVEV (reference sequence). This CDR3 reads CASSWTSGSWGANVLTF. As DNA, the CDR3 is TGTGCCAGCAGTTGGACTAGCGGGTCCTGGGGGGCCAACGTCCTGACTTTC.

V usage is TRBV9 and J usage is TRBJ2-5; 8 nucleotides line up with TRBD2. Germline assignment: CDR1 SGDLS and CDR2 YYNGEE. This CDR3 has 15 amino acids. With V trimmed by 3 bases and J by 1 base, 5 bases remained unmatched. CDR3 DNA: TGTGCCAGCAGCGCAGCGGGGGCGTTCCAAGAGACCCAGTACTTC. It specifies CASSAAGAFQETQYF.

The V call is TRBV29-1, the J call TRBJ2-7, with TRBD2 matching 9 bases. This CDR3 spans 15 amino acids. Germline V gene data show CDR1 as SQVTM and CDR2 as ANQGSEA. Trimming took 0 bases from V and 2 from J; bases not matched to a gene: 5. CDR3 nucleotides: TGCAGCGTTGAAGAGGGGGGCGGGGGGGCCTACGAGCAGTACTTC. It yields the protein CSVEEGGGGAYEQYF.

The V and J genes are TRBV2 and TRBJ2-7; D gene unclear. Trimming left V 6 bases short and J 2 bases short, with 17 bases between. CDR3 length: 15 amino acids. CDR1 and CDR2 (germline): SNHLY, FYNNEI. As DNA, the CDR3 is TGTGCCAGCAGGACCCAGGCAGGCGCTCCCTACGAGCAGTACTTC. It codes for CASRTQAGAPYEQYF.

The CDR3 DNA reads TGCGCCAGCAGCTCGGGACAGGGCTATGAGCAGTTCTTC. Its protein is CASSSGQGYEQFF. V and J are TRBV5-1 and TRBJ2-1, with 9 positions matching TRBD1. The J segment lost 8 bases and the V segment lost 3 bases, leaving 3 bases of the junction unmatched. CDR1 is SGHRS, CDR2 YFSETQ, per germline. The length of the CDR3 is 13 residues.